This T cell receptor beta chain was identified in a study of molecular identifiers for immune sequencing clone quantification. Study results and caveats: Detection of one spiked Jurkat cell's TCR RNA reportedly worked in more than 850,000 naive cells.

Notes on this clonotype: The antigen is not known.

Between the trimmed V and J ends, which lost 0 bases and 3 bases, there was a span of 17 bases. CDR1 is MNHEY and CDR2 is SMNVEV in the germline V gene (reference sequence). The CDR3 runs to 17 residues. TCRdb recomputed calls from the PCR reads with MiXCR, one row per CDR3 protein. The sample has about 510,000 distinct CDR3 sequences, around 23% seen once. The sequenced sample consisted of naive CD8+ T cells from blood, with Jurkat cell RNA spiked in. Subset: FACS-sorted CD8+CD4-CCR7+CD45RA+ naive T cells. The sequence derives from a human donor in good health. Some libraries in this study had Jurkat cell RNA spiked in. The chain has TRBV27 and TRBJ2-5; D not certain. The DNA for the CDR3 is TGTGCCAGCAGTTTATCGAACCCGGGTCCTGGGAAAGAGACCCAGTACTTC. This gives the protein CASSLSNPGPGKETQYF.